The next 26 T cell receptor beta chains were all read from a single sample in a study of blood T cell repertoires in COVID-19. TCRdb's copy holds only in-frame clones and misses some; the assay was immunoSEQ multiplex PCR. The sample holds about 270,000 clones, around 85% seen once. Input material: peripheral blood. The receptor set was obtained from a human donor with COVID-19, enrolled during active disease. The donor label of this sample is uncertain.

The V call is TRBV11-2, the J call TRBJ1-1; tentative D call: TRBD1 (5 bases). Trimming pared 1 base from V and 3 bases from J, leaving 15 bases between. In germline, CDR1 is SGHAT, CDR2 FQNNGV. The CDR3 spans 16 residues. The CDR3 region is CASSLVGGGADTEAFF. DNA for the CDR3: TGTGCCAGCAGCTTAGTCGGGGGTGGGGCGGACACTGAAGCTTTCTTT.

V is TRBV7-2 and J is TRBJ1-6; D possibly corresponds to TRBD1 (5 bases). Germline values: CDR1 SGHTA, CDR2 FQGNSA. The V end was cut by 1 base, the J end by 7 bases, with 8 bases between. The CDR3 runs 14 residues. CDR3 loop: CASSLGQQNSPLHF. CDR3 nucleotides: TGTGCCAGCAGCTTAGGACAGCAGAATTCACCCCTCCACTTT.

This sequence joins TRBV5-8 and TRBJ2-3, with TRBD2 identical over 11 bases. Per germline, CDR1 SGHTS and CDR2 YDEGEE. The CDR3 spans 15 residues. V shed 2 bases, J shed 3 bases, and the junction held 2 bases outside the gene matches. This CDR3 reads CASSFRLAGTDTQYF. CDR3 nucleotide sequence: TGTGCCAGCAGCTTCCGACTAGCGGGAACAGATACGCAGTATTTT.

V gene TRBV9 combines with J gene TRBJ2-1, with TRBD2 matching 8 bases. From germline, CDR1 is SGDLS and CDR2 YYNGEE. The V segment lost 2 bases and the J segment 8 bases; nucleotides outside the gene matches: 9. This CDR3 comprises 15 residues. CDR3 sequence reads: CASSVGAGVGDEQFF. CDR3 bases: TGTGCCAGCAGCGTCGGAGCGGGAGTAGGGGATGAGCAGTTCTTC.

The V and J genes are TRBV5-1 and TRBJ2-1; TRBD2 aligns across 8 bases. The J segment lost 0 bases and the V segment lost 2 bases, leaving 1 base of the junction unmatched. Germline CDR1 reads SGHRS; CDR2 reads YFSETQ. The CDR3 spans 15 residues. CDR3 DNA: TGCGCCAGCAGCTTTGCGGGAGGCTCCTACAATGAGCAGTTCTTC. Encoded protein: CASSFAGGSYNEQFF.

V and J are TRBV4-2 and TRBJ1-1, with D unclear. V lost 3 bases to trimming and J lost 13 bases, with 21 bases between them. Germline-derived CDR1 and CDR2 are LGHNA and YNFKEQ. The CDR3 totals 14 residues. In DNA, the CDR3 is TGTGCCAGCAGCCACGCATCGGAGGCAATGGGAAGTTTCTTT. Translation: CASSHASEAMGSFF.

The genes are TRBV19 and TRBJ2-5; TRBD1 matches 7 bases. Looked up from germline, CDR1 is LNHDA and CDR2 is SQIVND (reference sequence). The CDR3 is made up of 14 amino acids. The ends lost 6 bases at V and 3 bases at J; junction bases unmatched: 7. CDR3 sequence reads: CASRPRDSEETQYF. The CDR3 DNA is TGTGCCAGTAGACCCCGGGACAGTGAAGAGACCCAGTACTTC.

The chain couples TRBV5-1 to TRBJ1-3; possibly TRBD1 for D (5 bases). In germline, CDR1 is SGHRS, CDR2 YFSETQ. The CDR3 spans 16 residues. Trimming pared 0 bases from V and 0 bases from J, leaving 10 bases between. DNA of the CDR3: TGCGCCAGCAGCTTGGCGGGACTGGACTCTGGAAACACCATATATTTT. Its protein product is CASSLAGLDSGNTIYF.

This sequence joins TRBV19 and TRBJ1-4; D remains ambiguous. The CDR3 is made up of 14 amino acids. Germline loops: CDR1 LNHDA, CDR2 SQIVND (reference sequence). V lost 5 bases to trimming and J lost 8 bases, with 15 bases between them. The CDR3 reads CASSASGGNEKLFF. The CDR3 bases are TGTGCCAGTAGTGCCTCGGGAGGAAACGAAAAACTGTTTTTT.

This chain joins TRBV11-3 and TRBJ1-1, with TRBD1 matching 8 bases. V lost 3 bases, J lost 8 bases, and 8 bases stayed unmatched. This CDR3 region has 14 residues. The germline CDR1 and CDR2 sequences are SGHNT and YENEEA. The CDR3 nucleotides read TGTGCCAGCAGCTTTGGGACAGGCCTGGGGGAAGCTTTCTTT. This sequence encodes CASSFGTGLGEAFF.

This clone was found once. The rearrangement joins TRBV2 to TRBJ1-5; 8 nucleotides line up with TRBD1. The CDR3 runs 15 residues. With V trimmed by 5 bases and J by 4 bases, 7 bases remained unmatched. Per germline, CDR1 SNHLY and CDR2 FYNNEI. The DNA of the CDR3 is TGTGCCAGCAGTATCGGACAGGGAGGAAATCAGCCCCAGCATTTT. Protein: CASSIGQGGNQPQHF.

This chain joins TRBV27 and TRBJ1-2; 9 bases line up with TRBD1. The germline V gene has CDR1 MNHEY and CDR2 SMNVEV (reference sequence). The CDR3 contains 17 residues. V gave up 6 bases and J gave up 5 bases; unmatched junction bases: 16. The chain's CDR3 is CASSHSLPGQGSYGYTF. The DNA of the CDR3 is TGTGCCAGCAGCCACTCCCTTCCGGGACAGGGTTCTTATGGCTACACCTTC.

The V call is TRBV9, the J call TRBJ2-7, with 8 nucleotides matching TRBD2. From germline, CDR1 is SGDLS and CDR2 YYNGEE. V gave up 0 bases and J gave up 2 bases; unmatched junction bases: 4. The CDR3 is made up of 15 amino acids. CDR3 amino acids: CASSVAREGTYEQYF. In DNA, the CDR3 is TGTGCCAGCAGCGTAGCCCGGGAGGGGACCTACGAGCAGTACTTC.

The chain joins TRBV7-9 to TRBJ1-2, with 7 nucleotides matching TRBD1. The CDR3 runs 12 residues. Germline V gives CDR1 SEHNR, CDR2 FQNEAQ (reference sequence). J was trimmed by 8 bases and V by 3 bases; bases with no gene match: 3. The DNA of the CDR3 is TGTGCCAGCAGCTTCCAGGGGGTAGGCTACACCTTC. This translates into CASSFQGVGYTF.

The V gene is TRBV7-2, the J gene TRBJ2-2; maybe TRBD2 (6 bases). Germline CDR1 SGHTA, CDR2 FQGNSA. The CDR3 is 17 amino acids. The V end was cut by 1 base, the J end by 5 bases, with 17 bases between. CDR3 residues: CASSLDLRRAGTGELFF. The DNA of the CDR3 is TGTGCCAGCAGCTTAGACTTGAGGAGAGCGGGTACCGGGGAGCTGTTTTTT.

On this clone: The junction does not match germline at one end; this may be a read error. The genes are TRBV4-1 and TRBJ2-7, with 11 bases lining up with TRBD2. This CDR3 region has 16 residues. CDR1 and CDR2 (germline): MGHRA, YSYEKL. CDR3 coding DNA: TGCGCCAGCAGACAAGATCATACTAGCGGGAGAGGCGAGCAGTACTTC. This sequence encodes CASRQDHTSGRGEQYF.

The chain joins TRBV14 to TRBJ2-1, with 7 bases matching TRBD2. CDR1 is SGHDN, CDR2 FVKESK, per germline. J gave up 7 bases and V 3 bases, and 12 bases lay outside the gene matches. The CDR3 consists of 16 residues. CDR3 residues: CASSQSRGEEWNEQFF. CDR3 DNA: TGTGCCAGCAGCCAGTCCCGGGGGGAGGAATGGAATGAGCAGTTCTTC. Drawing the rest from reference TRBV14 and TRBJ2-1, the complete variable domain is EAGVTQFPSHSVIEKGQTVTLRCDPISGHDNLYWYRRVMGKEIKFLLHFVKESKQDESGMPNNRFLAERTGGTYSTLKVQPAELEDSGVYFCASSQSRGEEWNEQFFGPGTRLTVL.

The chain recombines TRBV19 with TRBJ1-4, with 7 nucleotides matching TRBD1. After removal of 8 bases from V and 4 bases from J, the junction contained 4 bases not matched to a gene. This CDR3 spans 13 amino acids. CDR1 is LNHDA and CDR2 is SQIVND in the germline V gene (reference sequence). CDR3 region: CASEGTVNEKLFF. CDR3 sequence (DNA): TGTGCCAGTGAAGGGACAGTTAATGAAAAACTGTTTTTT.

The V call is TRBV28, the J call TRBJ1-2; 7 bases fit TRBD1. CDR1 is MDHEN, CDR2 SYDVKM, per germline. The CDR3 has 13 amino acids. V trimming: 5 bases; J trimming: 7 bases; junction bases outside the gene matches: 7. The CDR3 bases are TGTGCCAGCAGTCCACGACAGGGATCTGGCTACACCTTC. As protein: CASSPRQGSGYTF.

The gene calls are TRBV5-5 and TRBJ2-7; 10 bases are a match to TRBD1. The germline V gene has CDR1 SGHKS and CDR2 YYEKEE (reference sequence). V shed 4 bases, J shed 7 bases, and the junction held 14 bases outside the gene matches. The CDR3 totals 16 residues. CDR3 sequence (DNA): TGTGCCAGCAGCGGGACCGGGACAGGGGCCCCCAGGGAGCAGTACTTC. Protein product: CASSGTGTGAPREQYF.

CDR3 residues: CSVVRAGGGGEQFF. DNA of the CDR3: TGCAGCGTTGTTCGAGCGGGAGGAGGTGGGGAGCAGTTCTTC. V is TRBV29-1 and J is TRBJ2-1; TRBD2 aligns across 9 bases. The CDR3 is 14 amino acids. Germline CDR1 and CDR2: SQVTM and ANQGSEA. V was clipped by 4 bases and J by 10 bases; unmatched bases: 11.

In this sample, this clone turned up many times. The rearrangement joins TRBV28 to TRBJ1-4; maybe TRBD1 (6 bases). With 5 bases removed from V and 7 bases from J, the gap between germline ends came to 17 bases. This CDR3 has 15 residues. The germline V gene encodes CDR1 MDHEN and CDR2 SYDVKM. The CDR3 region is CASSGVLLGGEKLFF. The CDR3 nucleotides read TGTGCCAGCAGTGGGGTCCTCCTAGGGGGTGAAAAACTGTTTTTT. The complete variable domain, with remaining parts taken from reference TRBV28 and TRBJ1-4, reads DVKVTQSSRYLVKRTGEKVFLECVQDMDHENMFWYRQDPGLGLRLIYFSYDVKMKEKGDIPEGYSVSREKKERFSLILESASTNQTSMYLCASSGVLLGGEKLFFGSGTQLSVL.

This clone came up once. V usage is TRBV5-4 and J usage is TRBJ2-3; 7 nucleotides line up with TRBD2. Per germline, CDR1 SGHNT and CDR2 YYREEE (reference sequence). After removal of 4 bases from V and 5 bases from J, the junction contained 7 bases not matched to a gene. This CDR3 is built from 14 residues. The CDR3 here is CASSMSGAQDTQYF. The CDR3 nucleotides are TGTGCCAGCAGCATGAGCGGGGCCCAAGATACGCAGTATTTT.

This chain connects TRBV27 to TRBJ2-7; weak D call: TRBD1 (6 bases). Trimming shortened V by 5 bases and J by 2 bases, and 13 bases separated the two germline ends. This CDR3 is 14 amino acids long. The germline gives CDR1 MNHEY, CDR2 SMNVEV (reference sequence). DNA for the CDR3: TGTGCCAGCAGTGCCAGGGGTTTCACCTACGAGCAGTACTTC. The encoded protein is CASSARGFTYEQYF.

The table lists this clone with a count of one. The J gene is TRBJ2-3, the V gene TRBV7-3; possibly TRBD2 for D (5 bases). The CDR3 runs 12 residues. V was shortened by 8 bases and J by 5 bases, with 11 bases between the two germline ends. Germline lookup yields CDR1 SGHTA and CDR2 FQGTGA. The CDR3 DNA follows: TGTGCCAGCGTTAGCGAGGGAGATACGCAGTATTTT. Translation: CASVSEGDTQYF.

The rearrangement joins TRBV2 to TRBJ2-7, with 9 nucleotides matching TRBD2. With V trimmed by 6 bases and J by 4 bases, 7 bases remained unmatched. This CDR3 is 14 amino acids long. CDR1 and CDR2 (germline): SNHLY, FYNNEI. CDR3 coding DNA: TGTGCCAGCAGACTAGCGGGTGACCCTTACGAGCAGTACTTC. The encoded protein is CASRLAGDPYEQYF.